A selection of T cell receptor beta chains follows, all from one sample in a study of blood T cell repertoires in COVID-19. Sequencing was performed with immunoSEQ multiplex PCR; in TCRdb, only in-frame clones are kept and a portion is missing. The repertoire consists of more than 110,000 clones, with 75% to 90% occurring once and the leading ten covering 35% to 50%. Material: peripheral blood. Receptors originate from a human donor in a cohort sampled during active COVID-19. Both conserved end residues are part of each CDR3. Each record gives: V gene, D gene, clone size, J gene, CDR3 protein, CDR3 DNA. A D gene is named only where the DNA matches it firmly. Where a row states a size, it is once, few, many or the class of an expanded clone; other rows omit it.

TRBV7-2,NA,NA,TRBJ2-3,CASSLDVLARISDTQYF,TGTGCCAGCAGCTTAGACGTTCTAGCGAGGATCTCAGATACGCAGTATTTT
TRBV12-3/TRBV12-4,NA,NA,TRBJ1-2,CASISGTNYGYTF,TGTGCCAGCATTAGCGGGACCAACTATGGCTACACCTTC
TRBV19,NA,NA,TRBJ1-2,CASKRGGSYGYTF,TGTGCCAGTAAACGGGGGGGAAGTTATGGCTACACCTTC
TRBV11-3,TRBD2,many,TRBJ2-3,CASSTGLAGGADTQYF,TGTGCCAGCAGCACGGGACTAGCGGGGGGAGCAGATACGCAGTATTTT
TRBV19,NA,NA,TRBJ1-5,CASRDSYSNQPQHF,TGTGCCAGTAGAGACAGCTATAGCAATCAGCCCCAGCATTTT
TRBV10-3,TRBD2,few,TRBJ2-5,CAISEVGLAGEETQYF,TGTGCCATCAGTGAGGTCGGGCTAGCGGGGGAAGAGACCCAGTACTTC
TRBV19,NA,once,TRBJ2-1,CASSIGRGPAGGNEQFF,TGTGCCAGTAGTATAGGGCGGGGTCCGGCCGGTGGGAATGAGCAGTTCTTC
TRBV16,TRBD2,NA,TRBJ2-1,CASSQNSGRRGEQFF,TGTGCCAGCAGCCAAAATAGCGGGAGGCGGGGTGAGCAGTTCTTC
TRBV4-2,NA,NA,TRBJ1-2,CASSQVQGGTSPLPYGYTF,TGTGCCAGCAGCCAAGTCCAAGGCGGGACCTCGCCTCTACCTTATGGCTACACCTTC
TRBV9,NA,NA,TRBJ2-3,CASSVGGNPSTDTQYF,TGTGCCAGCAGCGTAGGAGGGAACCCTAGCACAGATACGCAGTATTTT
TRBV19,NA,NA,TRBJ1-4,CASSSSTVTISTNEKLFF,TGTGCCAGTAGTTCCTCGACAGTGACGATTTCAACTAATGAAAAACTGTTTTTT
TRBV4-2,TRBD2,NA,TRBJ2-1,CASSQDSGREGRIFFF,TGTGCCAGCAGCCAAGATTCGGGGCGGGAGGGCCGGATATTTTTCTTC
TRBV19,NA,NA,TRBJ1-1,CASSRAGDGTEAFF,TGTGCCAGTAGTCGGGCAGGGGATGGTACTGAAGCTTTCTTT
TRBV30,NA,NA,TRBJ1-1,CAWTISTDFANTEAFF,TGTGCCTGGACCATCTCGACAGACTTCGCGAACACTGAAGCTTTCTTT
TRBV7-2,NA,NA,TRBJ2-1,CASSKSDGHLNEQFF,TGTGCCAGCAGCAAATCGGACGGACACCTCAATGAGCAGTTCTTC
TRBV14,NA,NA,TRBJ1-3,CASSQAGGNTIYF,TGTGCCAGCAGCCAAGCGGGAGGAAACACCATATATTTT
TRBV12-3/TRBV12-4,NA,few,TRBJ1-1,CASRPLGRTEAFF,TGTGCCAGCAGGCCACTAGGGAGAACTGAAGCTTTCTTT
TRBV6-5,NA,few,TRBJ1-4,CASSYQQGGEKLFF,TGTGCCAGCAGTTACCAGCAGGGAGGAGAAAAACTGTTTTTT
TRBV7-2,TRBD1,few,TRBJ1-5,CASSLGQGVIQPQHF,TGTGCCAGCAGCTTGGGGCAGGGGGTTATTCAGCCCCAGCATTTT
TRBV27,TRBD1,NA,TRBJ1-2,CASSRISTGDNYGYTF,TGTGCCAGCAGTCGTATTTCGACAGGGGATAACTATGGCTACACCTTC
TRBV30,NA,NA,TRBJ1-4,CAWGLGEKLFF,TGTGCCTGGGGTCTCGGGGAAAAACTGTTTTTT
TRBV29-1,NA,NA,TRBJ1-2,CSARGDPRDGYTF,TGCAGCGCCCGCGGGGATCCGCGGGATGGCTACACCTTC
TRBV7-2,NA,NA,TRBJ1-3,CASSLNPGGGNTIYF,TGTGCCAGCAGCTTAAACCCTGGCGGTGGAAACACCATATATTTT
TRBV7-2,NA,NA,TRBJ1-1,CASSFGVTEAFF,TGTGCCAGCAGCTTCGGGGTCACTGAAGCTTTCTTT
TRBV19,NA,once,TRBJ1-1,CASSPRGKMNTEAFF,TGTGCCAGTAGTCCCCGGGGAAAAATGAACACTGAAGCTTTCTTT
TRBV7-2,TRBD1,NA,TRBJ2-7,CASITGTGGDEQYF,TGTGCCAGCATTACCGGGACAGGGGGCGACGAGCAGTACTTC
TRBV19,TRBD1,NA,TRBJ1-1,CASSFLPGQGATEAFF,TGTGCCAGTAGTTTCCTCCCTGGACAGGGGGCGACTGAAGCTTTCTTT
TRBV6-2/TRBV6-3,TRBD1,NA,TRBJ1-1,CASSRRDRGTEAFF,TGTGCCAGCAGTCGCCGGGACAGGGGGACTGAAGCTTTCTTT
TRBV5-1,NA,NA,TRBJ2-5,CASRLDWESQYF,TGCGCCAGCAGACTCGACTGGGAGTCCCAGTACTTC
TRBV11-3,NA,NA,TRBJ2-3,CASSLGLAIDTQYF,TGTGCCAGCAGCTTAGGTCTAGCGATAGATACGCAGTATTTT
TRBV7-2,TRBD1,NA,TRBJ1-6,CASSLTGERSPLHF,TGTGCCAGCAGCTTGACAGGGGAGAGGTCACCCCTCCACTTT
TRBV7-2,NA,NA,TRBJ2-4,CASSPVEGGGNIQYF,TGTGCCAGCAGCCCCGTGGAGGGAGGTGGAAACATTCAGTACTTC
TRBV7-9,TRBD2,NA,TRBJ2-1,CASSKGLAGLNEQFF,TGTGCCAGCAGCAAGGGACTAGCGGGGCTCAATGAGCAGTTCTTC
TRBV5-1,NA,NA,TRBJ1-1,CASSLTPSSTEAFF,TGCGCCAGCAGCTTGACTCCCTCCTCGACTGAAGCTTTCTTT
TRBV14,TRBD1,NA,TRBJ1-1,CASSLGQVPAFF,TGTGCCAGCAGCCTGGGACAGGTCCCAGCTTTCTTT
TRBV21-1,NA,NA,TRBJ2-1,CASSSGTSGYNEQFF,TGTGCCAGCAGCTCAGGGACTAGCGGGTACAATGAGCAGTTCTTC
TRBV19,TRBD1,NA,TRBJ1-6,CASSPRQGVNDSPLHF,TGTGCCAGTAGTCCCCGACAGGGGGTTAACGATTCACCCCTCCACTTT
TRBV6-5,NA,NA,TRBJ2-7,CASIGGHSYEQYF,TGTGCCAGCATAGGGGGACACTCCTACGAGCAGTACTTC
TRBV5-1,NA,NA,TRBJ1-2,CASSRADRNYGYTF,TGCGCCAGCTCGCGGGCGGATCGTAACTATGGCTACACCTTC
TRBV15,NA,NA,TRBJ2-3,CATSREENTDTQYF,TGTGCCACCAGCAGAGAAGAGAATACAGATACGCAGTATTTT
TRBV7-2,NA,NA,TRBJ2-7,CASSTGTSYEQYF,TGTGCCAGCAGCACCGGGACATCCTACGAGCAGTACTTC
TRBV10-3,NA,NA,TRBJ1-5,CAISEGAQPQHF,TGTGCCATCAGTGAGGGAGCTCAGCCCCAGCATTTT
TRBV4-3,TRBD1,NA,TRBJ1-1,CASSRGQGGTEAFF,TGCGCCAGCAGCCGAGGACAGGGAGGAACTGAAGCTTTCTTT
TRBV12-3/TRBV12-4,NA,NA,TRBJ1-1,CASSLEGGTEAFF,TGTGCCAGCAGTTTAGAGGGGGGGACTGAAGCTTTCTTT
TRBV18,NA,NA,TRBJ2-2,CASSPWTENTGELFF,TGTGCCAGCTCACCTTGGACAGAGAACACCGGGGAGCTGTTTTTT
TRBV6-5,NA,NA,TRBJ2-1,CATFDSPNEQFF,TGTGCCACCTTTGACAGCCCGAATGAGCAGTTCTTC
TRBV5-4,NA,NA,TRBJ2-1,CASWLRGLTNEQFF,TGTGCCAGCTGGTTAAGGGGACTCACTAATGAGCAGTTCTTC
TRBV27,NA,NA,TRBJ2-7,CASSLNGYEQYF,TGTGCCAGCAGTTTAAACGGCTACGAGCAGTACTTC
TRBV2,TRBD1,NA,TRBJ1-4,CASSYGTANEKLFF,TGTGCCAGCAGTTACGGGACAGCTAATGAAAAACTGTTTTTT